This TCR beta chain originates from a study of cytomegalovirus exposure and HLA in healthy donors (dated by TCRdb to 2017 to 2019). At the level of the whole study: In an earlier analysis of 587 of the donors, 276 Gb of sequence data and approximately 120 million unique TCR beta sequences from about 190 million T cells were reported. Four to six DR-DQ haplotypes were handled as single units for association and clustering, since linkage in the cohort was strong. The aim of the study was to test whether cataloging public T cell receptors could identify signatures of past pathogen exposure. A later analysis re-analyzed previously published TCR beta repertoires from 660 or so donors and added high-resolution HLA genotyping to study TCR occurrence patterns. Approximately 330 gigabases of sequencing data and roughly 81 million unique TCR sequences made up an early release that covered some 640 HLA-typed donors. Of the roughly 400 genotyped donors, over 70% fell in the genetic ancestry cluster associated with self-reported Caucasian donors. Besides the first cohort of about 730 subjects, a separate validation cohort made up of roughly 130 different subjects was used. The later analysis used no new phenotypic data to find candidate immune exposures, relying instead on TCR beta sequences and their occurrence across donors. Among 350 to 400 genotyped donors of the cohort, an average of around 240,000 unique TCR beta nucleotide sequences were sequenced per donor, roughly a sixth of them non-productive. Class I and class II HLA loci were covered by the typing at four-digit resolution. The study combined high-throughput TCR immunosequencing, statistical association of individual TCRs with disease status, and machine learning to predict cytomegalovirus infection status. Using immunosequencing, the study profiled T cell repertoires from 550 to 750 subjects and related those repertoires to cytomegalovirus serostatus. Alongside the repertoire data, information on donor age, sex, ethnicity and CMV serostatus was compiled. Typing coverage differed by locus: A, B, C, DRB1 and DQB1 were typed in roughly 620-640 donors, DQA1 in about 550, DPA1 in some 610, and DPB1 in just under 480. Every discovery cohort repertoire had been produced on one sequencing platform. To decide whether each TCR beta V gene segment behaved as functional or pseudogenic, an earlier analysis of several hundred of the donors relied on high-throughput TCR beta sequencing. Genome-wide SNP genotypes for about 55% of the roughly 670 donors were used in a later genetic analysis, which treated that subset as a discovery cohort. General findings and caveats noted by the study authors: A later genetic analysis reported fewer N-insertions in productive TCRs among donors in an Asian-associated ancestry cluster than the roughly 700-donor mean. Cytomegalovirus status was reported to be diagnosed by the classifier with high specificity and sensitivity in both the original and validation cohorts. Some IMGT-functional V segments, including TRBV6-2 and TRBV6-3, could not be told apart with the 87-base-pair reads, so those segments were excluded. Presence/absence analyses assumed roughly uniform sequencing depth across donors, an assumption that may not hold. A later genetic analysis associated a missense DCLRE1C variant with V-gene and J-gene trimming of TCR beta chains, and an independent cohort replicated the association. A cluster of highly shared sequence variants was judged likely to represent a technical artifact of the sequencing pipeline. For the cohort, immune exposure information was limited to CMV serostatus. Linkage disequilibrium might explain the correlated functional status among segregating V segments, but an unknown experimental factor could not be excluded. According to a later analysis, parvovirus B19, influenza, CMV and Epstein-Barr virus appeared linked to several top co-occurrence clusters. Across donors, most TCR sequences were observed very rarely, whereas some public TCRs were present in many individuals. Because counts were too low, roughly 18 rarely observed V segments, including chromosome 9 orphons, were left out of the earlier analysis of 500 to 650 of the donors. A further reported finding was that TCR beta sequences accurately predicted the HLA-A and HLA-B alleles for most subjects in the first cohort. A later analysis found that HLA-associated TCR beta chains were more clonally expanded and had lower generation probabilities than equally common non-associated chains. In a later analysis, 16,951 TCR beta sequences were associated with specific HLA alleles at a false discovery rate of 0.05. In vitro tests confirmed that a few of the cytomegalovirus-associated TCR beta chains recognize cytomegalovirus antigens. An earlier analysis of approximately 570 of the donors showed that most TCR beta V segments appeared in productive rearrangements either about 90% or about 30% of the time, which broadly matched IMGT annotations. Because some donors lacked HLA typing at each locus, the association tests relied only on the typed subset. The study listed 150 to 200 TCR beta chains as associated with cytomegalovirus. Assigning TCR associations to individual alleles was difficult when HLA alleles, especially DR and DQ, strongly co-occurred. Only TCR beta chains were sequenced in this cohort, and the absence of alpha or paired-chain data limited detectable features. The authors suggested that the approach could potentially be generalized to other disease states and immunological phenotypes. In a later analysis, TCR association rates were found to vary across HLA loci, with the most associated TCRs seen for DRB1 alleles and the fewest for HLA-C alleles. In a later analysis, most CMV-associated TCR beta chains were found to appear HLA-restricted, with HLA associations seemingly driven largely by CMV exposure.

As to this clone: Its antigen is unknown. Base qualities are not recorded, but no much larger clone differs from it by a single base.

V is pared back by 0 bases and J by 4 bases, with 12 bases lying between the germline termini. Inclusive of the bounding cysteine and phenylalanine, the CDR3 is 15 residues long. Just CDR3 DNA is preserved here, 45 bases in frame from base 1. CDR1 and CDR2 are drawn from the germline V gene (reference sequence): SGHNT, YYREEE. The cohort consisted of more than 650 healthy bone marrow donors. Cohort members were all nominally healthy when sampled, although unrecorded immune exposures were likely present. The donor was CMV seronegative and belonged to the group of 350 to 400 seronegative cohort members. Each donor provided a peripheral blood sample, and peripheral blood mononuclear cells were used for TCR beta sequencing. The Qiagen DNeasy Blood Extraction Kit was used to extract genomic DNA from the blood cell samples. The library was generated by the immunoSEQ multiplex PCR assay. For the multiplex PCR, a mixture combining 60 forward primers for TCR Vbeta segments and 13 reverse primers for TCR Jbeta segments was used. Amplification of the CDR3 region of rearranged TCR beta genes was performed with a multiplex PCR assay on genomic DNA. Amplified TCR beta libraries were sequenced as 87-base-pair reads on the Illumina HiSeq System. On the study's bioinformatics: A later analysis tallied roughly 76 million unique TCR beta chains across the 640 or so repertoires, and about 12 million of those chains were shared by two or more donors. A nearest-neighbor algorithm error-corrected the raw reads and collapsed the reads into unique sequences, merging closely related sequences to remove PCR and sequencing errors. Alignment of CDR3 sequences to IMGT reference sequences was used to assign V, D and J gene segments. For a sequence to be retained, at least a six-nucleotide match to both a V gene segment and a J gene segment was required. Rearrangements were classified as productive when the CDR3 lacked stop codons and remained in frame with V and J, and all other rearrangements were classified as non-productive. Following IMGT convention, CDR3 was defined as the stretch from the second conserved V-encoded cysteine to the conserved J-encoded phenylalanine. Sequences without an unambiguous match to a single V gene segment were excluded from the earlier analysis of several hundred of the donors. In an earlier analysis of a few hundred of the donors, V segments were called functional above 56.7% productive rearrangements and were called segregating when the between-donor standard deviation exceeded 5%. To diagnose cytomegalovirus status from the catalog of TCR beta chain sequences, a statistical classification framework was built. In a later analysis, V and J genes were assigned by comparing TCR nucleotide sequences against IMGT/GENE-DB human TR gene sequences. In a later analysis, CDR3 sequences and most-parsimonious VDJ recombination scenarios were assigned using the TCRdist pipeline. A later analysis defined each TCR beta chain by its CDR3 amino acid sequence plus V-gene family, and excluded reads lacking a unique V-gene family. To address suspected cross-contamination and a sequencing artifact, a later analysis removed over 500 highly shared, low-generation-probability nucleotide sequences. In a later analysis, a clonal expansion index was calculated for each public chain from normalized within-repertoire ranks of inferred template counts. Generation probabilities in a later analysis came from a VDJ recombination model fitted to out-of-frame rearrangements, and those results were checked against IGoR. A later analysis scored TCR-TCR, TCR-HLA and TCR-CMV co-occurrence with hypergeometric tests, applying a repertoire-size bias correction to TCR pairs. A later analysis estimated false discovery rates by permuting HLA or CMV assignments 20 times. In a later analysis, co-occurring TCRs were grouped using DBSCAN, with TCRdist sequence similarity added in when clustering inside HLA-allele-positive subsets. Repertoires with fewer than 30,000 or more than 120,000 public chains, plus five repertoires with anomalous nucleotide sharing, were excluded from co-occurrence clustering. Drawn from immuneACCESS, this table holds only the in-frame rearrangements with V and J called that TCRdb kept. Clones are partly lost; checked studies trace under half to an unresolved V gene and leave the rest unexplained. D and trimming come from the DNA, and the V and J calls and clone size come from that table. For this sample the table gives about 160,000 clones, of which roughly 79% were detected only once. The top ten hold 0.95% to 1.5% of the sample.

The source material was PBMCs. The chain employs TRBV5-4 and TRBJ2-3; the D gene cannot be named for sure. This clonotype was obtained from a woman aged 45-60 years in good health and CMV-seronegative. The DNA reads TGTGCCAGCAGCTTGGACTTTTCCAACGCAGATACGCAGTATTTT. This translates into CASSLDFSNADTQYF.